This T cell receptor (beta chain) is from a study of CD8 T cells in Susac syndrome. V was clipped by 3 bases and J by 1 base, with 7 bases between them. Germline CDR1 MDHEN, CDR2 SYDVKM. The CDR3 contains 13 residues. Sequencing targeted TCR beta in T cells from blood (CD8+ and CD4+). The CD8+ and CD4+ T cells were negatively isolated, with the TEMRA cells enriched by FACS. Random-hexamer reverse transcription was applied to about 0.5 to 1 ug RNA. Each CDR3 protein gets one entry after TCRdb re-called the immunoSEQ multiplex PCR reads with MiXCR. The table records 15,000 to 20,000 distinct CDR3 sequences, roughly 96% of them present only once. This clonotype was observed a handful of times.

Sequencing was performed on CD8+ T cells from PBMCs. The TCR sequence derives from a human donor in good health. The chain is built from TRBV28 and TRBJ2-7; no clear D gene. The CDR3: CASSFSESYEQYF. CDR3 sequence (DNA): TGTGCCAGCAGTTTTTCGGAATCCTACGAGCAGTACTTC.